This is a list of T cell receptor beta chains from one sample in a study of blood T cells in healthy people across ages. In TCRdb, the 5' RACE reads were re-called with MiXCR into one record per CDR3 protein. The sample holds 1.6 million or so distinct CDR3 sequences; about 32% are singletons and the top ten take 11%. Sequenced material: blood. These receptors all stem from a woman aged 25 to 39 in good health. CDR3s include the opening cysteine and the closing phenylalanine or tryptophan. A D gene is named only where the DNA matches it firmly. A row's size may be missing; if present it is once, few, many or a size class.

clone_size	v_call	j_call	cdr3_length	d_call	cdr3_nt	cdr3_aa
-	TRBV27	TRBJ2-6	17	-	TGTGCCAGCAGTCCAATCAGGGCGATCTCTGGGGCCAACGTCCGGACTTTC	CASSPIRAISGANVRTF
-	TRBV28	TRBJ2-3	16	TRBD2	TGTGCCACCGTTAAACGTCTAGCGGGAGTGACAGATACGCAGTATTTT	CATVKRLAGVTDTQYF
few	TRBV28	TRBJ2-5	15	TRBD2	TGTGCCAGCAGATCGGGACTAGCGGTCCAAGAGACCCAGTACTTC	CASRSGLAVQETQYF
-	TRBV12-3/TRBV12-4	TRBJ1-2	13	-	TGTGCCAGCAGTTTAGACAGAGAGTATGGCTGCACCTTC	CASSLDREYGCTF
-	TRBV6-1	TRBJ1-4	17	TRBD1	TGTGCCAGCAGTGAGGAGGGACAGGGATTTCACAATGAAAAGCTGTTTTTT	CASSEEGQGFHNEKLFF
many	TRBV14	TRBJ2-7	14	-	TGTGCCAGCAGCCTGACAAGGGGGACCTACGAGCAGTACTTC	CASSLTRGTYEQYF
-	TRBV20-1	TRBJ2-1	14	-	TGCAGTGCTACCTTCTGGCGGAGTGACAATGAGCAGTTCTTC	CSATFWRSDNEQFF
-	TRBV20-1	TRBJ2-1	15	-	TGCAGTGCTAGCCCACTCTGGTGGACTTACAATGAGCAGTTCTTC	CSASPLWWTYNEQFF
-	TRBV11-2	TRBJ2-5	15	TRBD2	TGTGCCAGCAGCCGTAGCGGGGGGGCACGGGGAGAGCAGTACTTC	CASSRSGGARGEQYF
few	TRBV20-1	TRBJ2-1	15	TRBD2	TGCAGTGCTAAGATAGCGGGGACGTGGGACAATGAGCAGTTCTTC	CSAKIAGTWDNEQFF
-	TRBV15	TRBJ2-7	15	TRBD2	TGTGCCACCAGCAGAGTCGGGGGGACCGACTACGAGCAGTACTTC	CATSRVGGTDYEQYF
-	TRBV7-8	TRBJ2-4	14	TRBD1	TGTGCCAGCAGCTTCCAGGACAGGATGGGGGAGCAGTACTTC	CASSFQDRMGEQYF
-	TRBV4-2	TRBJ2-1	16	TRBD2	TGTGCCAGCAGCTTGCGACTAGCGGGAGGACACAATGAGCAGTTCTTC	CASSLRLAGGHNEQFF
-	TRBV20-1	TRBJ2-5	17	TRBD2	TGCAGTGCTCTTCCTGACGTACGACTAGCCTATAGAGAGACCCAGTACTTC	CSALPDVRLAYRETQYF
few	TRBV6-6	TRBJ2-7	12	-	TGTGCCAGCAGTTACAGCAACCACGAGCAGTACTTC	CASSYSNHEQYF